A selection of T cell receptor beta chains follows, all from one sample in a study of blood T cell repertoires in COVID-19. Measured with immunoSEQ multiplex PCR; TCRdb has only the in-frame clones, and not every one. The sample yields more than 85,000 clones, under 90% seen once. Sequencing used peripheral blood. The receptors stem from a human donor in a cohort sampled during active COVID-19. Each CDR3 is given with its conserved first and last residue. Fields, in order: CDR3 length, D gene, V gene, clone size, J gene, CDR3 protein, CDR3 DNA. D genes are given only for firm matches. Rows may omit the clone size; those that give it use once, few, many or a size class.

13	NA	TRBV11-2	NA	TRBJ1-1	CASSSFLNTEAFF	TGTGCCAGCAGCTCCTTTTTGAACACTGAAGCTTTCTTT
15	TRBD2	TRBV27	NA	TRBJ2-2	CASSSGTSGTGELFF	TGTGCCAGCAGTTCCGGGACTAGCGGCACCGGGGAGCTGTTTTTT
16	TRBD2	TRBV5-8	NA	TRBJ2-7	CASDPAGGIASYEQYF	TGTGCCAGCGACCCGGCGGGGGGGATTGCCTCCTACGAGCAGTACTTC
14	NA	TRBV2	NA	TRBJ1-1	CASSQAGQNTEAFF	TGTGCCAGCAGCCAAGCCGGACAGAACACTGAAGCTTTCTTT
15	TRBD1	TRBV7-2	NA	TRBJ1-4	CASSFNRGSSEKLFF	TGTGCCAGCAGCTTTAACAGGGGAAGTAGTGAAAAACTGTTTTTT
15	TRBD2	TRBV2	NA	TRBJ2-1	CASRIAGGSYNEQFF	TGTGCCAGCAGGATAGCCGGGGGGTCCTACAATGAGCAGTTCTTC
15	NA	TRBV6-1	NA	TRBJ2-1	CASSERALPYNEQFF	TGTGCCAGCAGTGAACGAGCCCTACCCTACAATGAGCAGTTCTTC
17	NA	TRBV7-2	NA	TRBJ2-1	CASSLARLASNYNEQFF	TGTGCCAGCAGCTTAGCGCGGCTAGCGTCGAACTACAATGAGCAGTTCTTC
17	TRBD2	TRBV20-1	NA	TRBJ2-1	CSASSPTGGMGYNEQFF	TGCAGTGCTAGTAGCCCGACGGGGGGGATGGGGTACAATGAGCAGTTCTTC
13	TRBD1	TRBV12-3/TRBV12-4	NA	TRBJ2-2	CASRTGGDGELFF	TGTGCCAGCAGGACAGGGGGGGACGGGGAGCTGTTTTTT
15	NA	TRBV6-1	NA	TRBJ2-3	CASSELWAPTDTQYF	TGTGCCAGCAGTGAACTTTGGGCCCCGACAGATACGCAGTATTTT
15	TRBD1	TRBV11-2	NA	TRBJ2-1	CASSLGGQGMNEQFF	TGTGCCAGCAGCTTAGGTGGACAGGGTATGAACGAGCAGTTCTTC
12	TRBD1	TRBV2	few	TRBJ2-5	CASSGDSETQYF	TGTGCCAGCAGTGGGGACAGCGAGACCCAGTACTTC
14	TRBD1	TRBV11-3	NA	TRBJ1-1	CASSTGTGDTEAFF	TGTGCCAGCAGCACCGGGACAGGGGACACTGAAGCTTTCTTT
15	TRBD1	TRBV14	once	TRBJ1-4	CASSQQGTGNEKLFF	TGTGCCAGCAGCCAACAAGGGACAGGGAATGAAAAACTGTTTTTT
16	TRBD1	TRBV5-5	NA	TRBJ2-5	CASSDARQGAGETQYF	TGTGCCAGCAGCGATGCGAGACAGGGGGCAGGGGAGACCCAGTACTTC
17	NA	TRBV7-9	NA	TRBJ2-6	CASSLQSTGTGANVLTF	TGTGCCAGCAGCTTACAATCGACAGGTACTGGGGCCAACGTCCTGACTTTC
17	NA	TRBV6-4	once	TRBJ2-1	CASSAHSASLAYNEQFF	TGTGCCAGCAGTGCCCACTCGGCTAGTCTTGCCTACAATGAGCAGTTCTTC
18	TRBD2	TRBV10-3	once	TRBJ2-1	CAISESGGGSPIYNEQFF	TGTGCCATCAGTGAGTCGGGGGGGGGATCCCCCATCTACAATGAGCAGTTCTTC
17	NA	TRBV19	once	TRBJ2-6	CASSIGLGQSGANVLTF	TGTGCCAGTAGTATAGGTCTTGGTCAGTCTGGGGCCAACGTCCTGACTTTC
14	NA	TRBV6-5	NA	TRBJ2-5	CASSYSGGGETQYF	TGTGCCAGCAGTTACTCGGGAGGAGGAGAGACCCAGTACTTC
13	NA	TRBV2	NA	TRBJ1-5	CASSFEGNQPQHF	TGTGCCAGCAGTTTTGAGGGCAATCAGCCCCAGCATTTT
13	NA	TRBV7-9	NA	TRBJ1-1	CASRNSLNTEAFF	TGTGCCAGCCGGAACAGTTTGAACACTGAAGCTTTCTTT
16	NA	TRBV5-1	NA	TRBJ2-2	CASSTGGGQSTGELFF	TGCGCCAGCAGCACTGGGGGGGGCCAGAGCACCGGGGAGCTGTTTTTT
15	TRBD2	TRBV28	once	TRBJ2-1	CASSLGLAGAREQFF	TGTGCCAGCAGTTTAGGTCTAGCGGGAGCAAGGGAGCAGTTCTTC
15	TRBD1	TRBV3-1/TRBV3-2	NA	TRBJ2-4	CASSLGTAHPHIQYF	TGTGCCAGCAGCCTCGGGACAGCCCACCCCCACATTCAGTACTTC
18	NA	TRBV12-1	NA	TRBJ2-3	CASSFALAGHPSTDTQYF	TGTGCCAGCAGCTTTGCTCTAGCGGGGCATCCTAGCACAGATACGCAGTATTTT
16	NA	TRBV10-3	NA	TRBJ2-1	CAISESTGAAYNEQFF	TGTGCCATCAGTGAGTCGACGGGAGCGGCCTACAATGAGCAGTTCTTC
16	NA	TRBV5-1	NA	TRBJ1-1	CASSLDPQSRNTEAFF	TGCGCCAGCAGCTTGGATCCCCAAAGTAGGAACACTGAAGCTTTCTTT
16	TRBD2	TRBV20-1	NA	TRBJ2-4	CSASPEREIGRNIQYF	TGCAGTGCTAGTCCCGAGCGGGAGATAGGTCGGAACATTCAGTACTTC
17	TRBD2	TRBV5-1	NA	TRBJ2-7	CASSTGRGAGGIYEQYF	TGCGCCAGCAGCACCGGAAGAGGAGCGGGGGGGATCTACGAGCAGTACTTC
17	TRBD2	TRBV3-1/TRBV3-2	NA	TRBJ2-1	CASSQDGPSGMGNEQFF	TGTGCCAGCAGCCAAGATGGGCCTAGCGGGATGGGCAATGAGCAGTTCTTC
15	TRBD2	TRBV5-6	NA	TRBJ2-7	CASSLYGTSFNEQYF	TGTGCCAGCAGCTTGTATGGGACTAGCTTCAACGAGCAGTACTTC
13	TRBD1	TRBV9	NA	TRBJ1-1	CASGGQGFTEAFF	TGTGCCAGCGGGGGACAGGGGTTCACTGAAGCTTTCTTT
12	TRBD1	TRBV29-1	NA	TRBJ2-4	CSARDSKNIQYF	TGCAGCGCAAGGGACAGTAAAAACATTCAGTACTTC
12	NA	TRBV20-1	few	TRBJ2-7	CSASYRNYEQYF	TGCAGTGCTAGTTATAGAAACTACGAGCAGTACTTC
15	NA	TRBV7-9	NA	TRBJ2-3	CASSLQGHSTDTQYF	TGTGCCAGCAGCTTGCAGGGCCATAGCACAGATACGCAGTATTTT
14	NA	TRBV28	NA	TRBJ2-2	CASSLGGNTGELFF	TGTGCCAGCAGTCTGGGGGGGAACACCGGGGAGCTGTTTTTT
17	NA	TRBV4-1	NA	TRBJ2-6	CASSQGVGGSGANVLTF	TGCGCCAGCAGCCAAGGGGTGGGGGGTTCTGGGGCCAACGTCCTGACTTTC
15	NA	TRBV27	NA	TRBJ1-1	CASSPPRVQGTEAFF	TGTGCCAGCAGTCCCCCCCGGGTCCAGGGGACTGAAGCTTTCTTT
15	NA	TRBV7-2	few	TRBJ2-7	CASSQGLVGTYEQYF	TGTGCCAGCAGCCAAGGACTGGTGGGTACCTACGAGCAGTACTTC
13	TRBD2	TRBV12-3/TRBV12-4	NA	TRBJ2-1	CASSPGRGNEQFF	TGTGCCAGCAGCCCGGGGAGGGGTAATGAGCAGTTCTTC
15	TRBD1	TRBV5-5	NA	TRBJ2-7	CASSQATGGLYEQYF	TGTGCCAGCAGCCAAGCAACAGGGGGGCTCTACGAGCAGTACTTC
16	TRBD1	TRBV28	NA	TRBJ2-4	CASSPGQGGPKNIQYF	TGTGCCAGCAGTCCAGGACAGGGCGGCCCGAAAAACATTCAGTACTTC
16	NA	TRBV3-1/TRBV3-2	NA	TRBJ2-2	CASSPSGTLNTGELFF	TGTGCCAGCAGCCCTTCAGGGACATTGAACACCGGGGAGCTGTTTTTT
14	TRBD1	TRBV10-3	NA	TRBJ2-3	CAISGQGRTDTQYF	TGTGCCATCAGTGGACAGGGTCGCACAGATACGCAGTATTTT
16	TRBD2	TRBV18	NA	TRBJ2-7	CATKPSRTSGSYEQYF	TGTGCCACCAAACCATCCCGGACTAGCGGTTCCTACGAGCAGTACTTC